Shown below are 14 T cell receptor beta chains from a single sample sequenced in a study of T cell changes during pregnancy in multiple sclerosis. The method was immunoSEQ multiplex PCR; TCRdb's version includes in-frame clones alone and lacks a portion of them. The repertoire holds around 60,000 clones, with about 92% as singletons. The source material was peripheral blood, sampled after pregnancy. These receptor sequences come from a female donor with multiple sclerosis, enrolled in a pregnancy study.

The genes are TRBV5-1 and TRBJ1-5, with unresolved D. This CDR3 has 15 residues. V lost 5 bases and J lost 4, with 16 bases in between. Germline V gene sequence: CDR1 SGHRS, CDR2 YFSETQ. CDR3 in amino acids: CASRTSGFQNQPQHF. CDR3 bases: TGCGCCAGCAGGACATCAGGATTCCAAAATCAGCCCCAGCATTTT.

The chain joins TRBV5-1 to TRBJ1-1; 8 positions match TRBD1. Trimming at V came to 3 bases and at J to 7 bases, leaving 17 bases not matched to a gene. The germline gives CDR1 SGHRS, CDR2 YFSETQ. The CDR3 covers 17 residues. CDR3 nucleotides: TGCGCCAGCAGCTATTATACGACAGGGGCCGTGAGTCATGAAGCTTTCTTT. Translating it yields CASSYYTTGAVSHEAFF.

This chain uses TRBV19 with TRBJ2-7; tentative D call: TRBD2 (5 bases). The V gene's germline CDR1 is LNHDA and CDR2 SQIVND (reference sequence). The CDR3 length is 16 residues. V lost 3 bases and J lost 3, with 18 bases in between. CDR3 amino acids: CASSMIGPAENYEQYF. For the CDR3, the DNA is TGTGCCAGTAGTATGATCGGGCCAGCGGAAAACTACGAGCAGTACTTC.

This chain joins TRBV29-1 and TRBJ1-5; a possible D gene is TRBD1 (6 bases). Looked up from germline, CDR1 is SQVTM and CDR2 is ANQGSEA. The CDR3 is 13 residues long. Trimming stripped 6 bases from V and 3 bases from J, with 12 bases between. The CDR3 coding sequence is TGCAGCGTCCAGACAGGATCCAATCAGCCCCAGCATTTT. This encodes CSVQTGSNQPQHF.

This sequence joins TRBV5-6 and TRBJ2-3; TRBD1 might be the D (6 bases). This CDR3 spans 14 amino acids. Germline CDR1 and CDR2: SGHDT and YYEEEE. V lost 3 bases and J 6 bases, leaving 14 bases between the germline ends. The CDR3 loop is CASSSGQPWDTQYF. CDR3 DNA: TGTGCCAGCAGCTCGGGACAACCCTGGGATACGCAGTATTTT.

The rearrangement links TRBV27 to TRBJ2-2; D ambiguous. CDR3 length: 12 residues. V shed 3 bases and J shed 3 bases, with 2 bases lying between them. Germline V gene sequence: CDR1 MNHEY, CDR2 SMNVEV (reference sequence). CDR3 in amino acids: CASSFYTGELFF. The CDR3 nucleotides are TGTGCCAGCAGTTTCTACACCGGGGAGCTGTTTTTT.

The gene calls are TRBV6-5 and TRBJ2-3, with a tentative D call TRBD2 (6 bases). The CDR3 runs to 15 residues. V was cut by 2 bases and J by 4 bases, with 13 bases left in between. In germline, CDR1 is MNHEY, CDR2 SVGAGI. CDR3 nucleotides: TGTGCCAGCAGTTACCAGTGGGAGGATCCAGATACGCAGTATTTT. It yields the protein CASSYQWEDPDTQYF.

As to this clone: The identical CDR3 is also encoded by other nucleotide sequences in the sample. The V and J genes are TRBV9 and TRBJ2-7; D is perhaps TRBD2 (5 bases). Germline V gives CDR1 SGDLS, CDR2 YYNGEE. Deletions cut 1 base from V and 0 bases from J, with 8 bases between. The CDR3 totals 14 residues. This CDR3 reads CASSVSGGSYEQYF. The CDR3 bases are TGTGCCAGCAGCGTAAGTGGAGGCTCCTACGAGCAGTACTTC. Complete variable domain (other parts from reference TRBV9 and TRBJ2-7): DSGVTQTPKHLITATGQRVTLRCSPRSGDLSVYWYQQSLDQGLQFLIQYYNGEERAKGNILERFSAQQFPDLHSELNLSSLELGDSALYFCASSVSGGSYEQYFGPGTRLTVT.

The chain carries TRBV9 and TRBJ2-7, with a tentative D call TRBD1 (6 bases). The germline V gene has CDR1 SGDLS and CDR2 YYNGEE. Trimming cost V 3 bases and J 4 bases, with 14 bases left between them. The CDR3 is 14 residues long. The CDR3 protein is CASSATGTWYEQYF. The DNA for the CDR3 is TGTGCCAGCAGCGCAACCGGGACATGGTACGAGCAGTACTTC.

V is TRBV9 and J is TRBJ2-2; 8 nucleotides align to TRBD1. After removal of 2 bases from V and 1 base from J, the junction contained 4 bases not matched to a gene. The CDR3 consists of 16 residues. The germline V gene encodes CDR1 SGDLS and CDR2 YYNGEE. The CDR3 is CASSVGTGGNTGELFF. CDR3 DNA: TGTGCCAGCAGCGTGGGTACAGGGGGGAACACCGGGGAGCTGTTTTTT.

The chain carries TRBV5-1 and TRBJ1-2, with 9 nucleotides matching TRBD1. V was pared by 4 bases and J by 8 bases, with 15 bases of the junction left unmatched. Germline V lookup: CDR1 SGHRS, CDR2 YFSETQ. This CDR3 is built from 16 residues. As DNA, the CDR3 is TGCGCCAGCAGCACGGACGGTCACAGGGGGCTTGGGGGCTACACCTTC. Its translation is CASSTDGHRGLGGYTF.

The chain is built from TRBV5-8 and TRBJ2-7; tentative D call: TRBD1 (6 bases). Germline lookup yields CDR1 SGHTS and CDR2 YDEGEE. The CDR3 is made up of 16 amino acids. V dropped 4 bases and J dropped 2 bases, with 19 bases sitting between them. DNA for the CDR3: TGTGCCAGCAGCCCCAAACAGGGCTCCCCCACCTACGAGCAGTACTTC. Its protein is CASSPKQGSPTYEQYF.

This chain uses TRBV6-1 with TRBJ1-1; 7 bases fit TRBD1. V lost 2 bases to trimming and J lost 8 bases; unmatched junction nucleotides: 5. Germline loops: CDR1 MNHNS, CDR2 SASEGT. CDR3 length: 13 residues. CDR3 nucleotide sequence: TGTGCCAGCAGTGAATTAACAGGGGCCGAAGCTTTCTTT. It codes for CASSELTGAEAFF.

The chain links TRBV29-1 to TRBJ2-1, with 7 bases fitting TRBD1. Germline V gene sequence: CDR1 SQVTM, CDR2 ANQGSEA. The CDR3 consists of 12 residues. V lost 6 bases to trimming and J lost 6 bases; unmatched junction nucleotides: 5. The CDR3 bases are TGCAGCGTCAAAACAGGGGTCAATGAGCAGTTCTTC. It codes for CSVKTGVNEQFF.